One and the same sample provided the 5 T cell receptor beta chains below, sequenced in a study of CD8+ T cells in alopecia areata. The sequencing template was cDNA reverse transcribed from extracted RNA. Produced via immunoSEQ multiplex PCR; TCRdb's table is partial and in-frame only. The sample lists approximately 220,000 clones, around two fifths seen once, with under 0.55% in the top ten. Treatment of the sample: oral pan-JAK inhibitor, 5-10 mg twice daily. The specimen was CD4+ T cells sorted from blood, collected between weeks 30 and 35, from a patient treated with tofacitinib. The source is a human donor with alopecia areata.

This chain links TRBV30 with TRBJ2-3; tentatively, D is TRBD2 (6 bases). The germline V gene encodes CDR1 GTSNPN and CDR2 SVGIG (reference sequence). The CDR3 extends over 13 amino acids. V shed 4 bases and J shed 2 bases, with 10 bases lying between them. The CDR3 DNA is TGTGCCTGGACTGGCGGGAACACAGATACGCAGTATTTT. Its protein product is CAWTGGNTDTQYF.

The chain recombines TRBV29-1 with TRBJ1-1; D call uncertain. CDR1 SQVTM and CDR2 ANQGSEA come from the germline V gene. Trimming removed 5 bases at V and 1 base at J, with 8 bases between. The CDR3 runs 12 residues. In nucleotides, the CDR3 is TGCAGCGTTCGTCGGCAGAACACTGAAGCTTTCTTT. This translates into CSVRRQNTEAFF.

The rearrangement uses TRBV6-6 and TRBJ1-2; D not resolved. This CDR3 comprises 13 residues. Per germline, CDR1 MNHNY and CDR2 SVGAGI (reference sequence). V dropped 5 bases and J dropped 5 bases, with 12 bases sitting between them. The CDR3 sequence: CASSPDGLYGYTF. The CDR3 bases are TGTGCCAGCAGTCCGGACGGATTGTATGGCTACACCTTC.

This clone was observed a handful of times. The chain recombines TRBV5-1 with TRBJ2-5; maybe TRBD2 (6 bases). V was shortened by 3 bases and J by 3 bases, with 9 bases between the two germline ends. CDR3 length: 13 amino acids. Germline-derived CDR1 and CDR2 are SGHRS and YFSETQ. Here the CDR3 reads CASSSSVKETQYF. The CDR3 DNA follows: TGCGCCAGCAGCTCTAGCGTTAAAGAGACCCAGTACTTC.

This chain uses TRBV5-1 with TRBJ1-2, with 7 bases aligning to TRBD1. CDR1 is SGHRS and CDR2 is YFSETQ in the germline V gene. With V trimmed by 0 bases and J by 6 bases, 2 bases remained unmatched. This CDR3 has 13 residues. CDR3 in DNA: TGCGCCAGCAGCTTGGAGGGGGCTAATGGCTACACCTTC. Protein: CASSLEGANGYTF.